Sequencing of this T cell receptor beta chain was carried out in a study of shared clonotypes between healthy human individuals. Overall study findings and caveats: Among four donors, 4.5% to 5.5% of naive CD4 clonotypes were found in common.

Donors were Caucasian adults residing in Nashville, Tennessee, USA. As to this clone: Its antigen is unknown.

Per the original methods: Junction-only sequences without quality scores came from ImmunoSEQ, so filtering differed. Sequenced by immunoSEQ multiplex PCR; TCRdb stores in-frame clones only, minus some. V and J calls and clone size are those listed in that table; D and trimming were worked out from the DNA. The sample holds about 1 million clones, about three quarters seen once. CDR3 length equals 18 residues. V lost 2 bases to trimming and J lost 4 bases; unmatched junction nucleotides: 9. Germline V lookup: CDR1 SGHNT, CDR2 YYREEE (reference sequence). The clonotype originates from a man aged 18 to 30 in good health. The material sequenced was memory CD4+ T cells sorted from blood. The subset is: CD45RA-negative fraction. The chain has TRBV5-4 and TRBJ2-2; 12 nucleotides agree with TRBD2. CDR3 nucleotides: TGTGCCAGCAGCTTAGGACTAGCGGGGTATGATTCCACCGGGGAGCTGTTTTTT. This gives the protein CASSLGLAGYDSTGELFF.